The 24 T cell receptor beta chains below were found in one sample sequenced in a study of blood T cell repertoires in COVID-19. Generated by immunoSEQ multiplex PCR, the TCRdb table keeps only in-frame clones and is missing some. The sample consists of roughly 250,000 clones, more than 80% of them appearing once. The sequenced material came from PBMCs or T cells enriched from blood (not recorded which). These receptors originate from a woman aged 18 to 35 who had recovered from COVID-19.

The chain has TRBV2 and TRBJ2-1; the match to TRBD2 covers 10 bases. The V segment lost 6 bases and the J segment 4 bases; nucleotides outside the gene matches: 9. Looked up from germline, CDR1 is SNHLY and CDR2 is FYNNEI. CDR3 length equals 16 residues. This chain's CDR3 is CASRKNSGGQYNEQFF. The CDR3 DNA reads TGTGCCAGCAGGAAGAATAGCGGGGGGCAGTACAATGAGCAGTTCTTC.

A remark on this clone: An end of the junction differs from the germline gene, which may be a read error. The genes are TRBV15 and TRBJ2-2; 7 nucleotides align to TRBD1. This CDR3 comprises 15 residues. Germline values: CDR1 LNHNV, CDR2 YYDKDF (reference sequence). The CDR3 nucleotides are TGTGCCACCAGTAGAGACAGGGCGAACACCGGGGAGCTGTTTTTT. Protein product: CATSRDRANTGELFF.

This clone was detected only once. The chain uses TRBV27 and TRBJ1-2; 7 bases align to TRBD1. V dropped 6 bases and J dropped 4; count of bases not matched to a gene: 8. The CDR3 sequence is 14 residues long. The germline V gene has CDR1 MNHEY and CDR2 SMNVEV (reference sequence). This chain's CDR3 is CASRSTGSPYGYTF. The CDR3 DNA reads as TGTGCCAGCAGGTCGACAGGGTCCCCCTATGGCTACACCTTC.

The rearrangement links TRBV4-1 to TRBJ1-1; D is perhaps TRBD1 (6 bases). The V end was cut by 4 bases, the J end by 0 bases, with 12 bases between. The CDR3 runs to 15 residues. From germline, CDR1 is MGHRA and CDR2 YSYEKL. The CDR3 DNA reads as TGCGCCAGCAGCCTTCAGGACAGATTGAACACTGAAGCTTTCTTT. It translates to CASSLQDRLNTEAFF.

V gene TRBV7-9 combines with J gene TRBJ1-4, with TRBD1 matching over 9 bases. From germline, CDR1 is SEHNR and CDR2 FQNEAQ (reference sequence). V was pared by 1 base and J by 8 bases, with 2 bases of the junction left unmatched. The CDR3 is 14 residues long. Written as DNA, the CDR3 is TGTGCCAGCAGCTTAGGACAGGGGGAAGAAAAACTGTTTTTT. Amino acid sequence: CASSLGQGEEKLFF.

The chain's CDR3 is CASGDIGQGAEYEQYF. The CDR3 region has the DNA TGTGCCAGCGGGGACATCGGACAGGGGGCGGAGTACGAGCAGTACTTC. The V and J genes are TRBV28 and TRBJ2-7, with TRBD1 matching 11 bases. This CDR3 is 16 amino acids long. The V gene's germline CDR1 is MDHEN and CDR2 SYDVKM. The trim removed 8 bases at V and 4 bases at J, leaving 13 bases unmatched. Looking up the rest from reference TRBV28 and TRBJ2-7 gives the full variable domain: DVKVTQSSRYLVKRTGEKVFLECVQDMDHENMFWYRQDPGLGLRLIYFSYDVKMKEKGDIPEGYSVSREKKERFSLILESASTNQTSMYLCASGDIGQGAEYEQYFGPGTRLTVT.

A few counts support this clone. The gene calls are TRBV9 and TRBJ1-6, with a possible D match to TRBD1 (5 bases). The CDR3 covers 14 residues. V dropped 1 base and J dropped 10 bases, with 12 bases sitting between them. Germline V gene data show CDR1 as SGDLS and CDR2 as YYNGEE. The CDR3 loop reads CASSVSFWGSPLHF. CDR3 coding DNA: TGTGCCAGCAGCGTAAGTTTCTGGGGCTCACCCCTCCACTTT.

This clone appeared a single time. This sequence joins TRBV9 and TRBJ2-1; D perhaps matches TRBD2 (5 bases). The CDR3 length is 14 residues. Trimming removed 1 base from V and 8 bases from J, with 13 bases in between. From germline, CDR1 is SGDLS and CDR2 YYNGEE. CDR3 nucleotides: TGTGCCAGCAGCGTAAGAGGGTATCGGGATGAGCAGTTCTTC. It is translated as CASSVRGYRDEQFF.

The chain carries TRBV19 and TRBJ1-2, with D maybe TRBD1 (6 bases). Germline loops: CDR1 LNHDA, CDR2 SQIVND (reference sequence). V lost 5 bases to trimming and J lost 4 bases, with 14 bases between them. The CDR3 totals 14 residues. CDR3 sequence (DNA): TGTGCCAGTAGTGTTGATACAGGGATCTATGGCTACACCTTC. Encoded protein: CASSVDTGIYGYTF.

V gene TRBV29-1 combines with J gene TRBJ2-5, with TRBD2 as a possible D gene (6 bases). V was cut by 4 bases and J by 2 bases, with 17 bases left in between. CDR1 is SQVTM and CDR2 is ANQGSEA in the germline V gene. This CDR3 spans 15 amino acids. The CDR3 coding sequence is TGCAGCGTTGGTGTCGGGGGAACCCAACAAGAGACCCAGTACTTC. Translating gives CSVGVGGTQQETQYF.

The count of this clone is one. The rearrangement joins TRBV19 to TRBJ2-7; 9 bases are a match to TRBD1. This CDR3 contains 15 residues. Germline V gives CDR1 LNHDA, CDR2 SQIVND (reference sequence). V shed 3 bases, J shed 1 base, and the junction held 4 bases outside the gene matches. In DNA, the CDR3 is TGTGCCAGTAGTATCACCGGGACAGGGTCCTACGAGCAGTACTTC. It specifies CASSITGTGSYEQYF.

The genes are TRBV7-9 and TRBJ2-7; 8 bases line up with TRBD1. The V segment lost 4 bases and the J segment 6 bases; nucleotides outside the gene matches: 14. The CDR3 consists of 16 residues. CDR1 SEHNR and CDR2 FQNEAQ come from the germline V gene (reference sequence). Here the CDR3 reads CASSYGTGPQGVEQYF. The CDR3 coding sequence is TGTGCCAGCAGCTACGGGACAGGACCACAGGGGGTCGAGCAGTACTTC.

The V and J genes are TRBV6-1 and TRBJ2-1; TRBD2 matches at 9 bases. Per the germline V gene, CDR1 is MNHNS and CDR2 is SASEGT. J gave up 0 bases and V 4 bases, and 4 bases lay outside the gene matches. The length of the CDR3 is 16 residues. CDR3 in amino acids: CASSAHSGGSYNEQFF. CDR3 nucleotide sequence: TGTGCCAGCAGTGCCCATAGCGGGGGCTCCTACAATGAGCAGTTCTTC.

The chain has TRBV12-3 or TRBV12-4 and TRBJ2-1, with D perhaps matching TRBD2 (5 bases). Between the trimmed V and J ends, which lost 6 bases and 4 bases, there was a span of 10 bases. The CDR3 covers 13 residues. The CDR3 region has the DNA TGTGCCAGCAGAGAGGGCGGATACAATGAGCAGTTCTTC. Amino acid sequence: CASREGGYNEQFF.

This clone appeared a single time. The chain combines TRBV4-1 with TRBJ1-4, with 7 positions matching TRBD1. The CDR3 totals 17 residues. The V gene's germline CDR1 is MGHRA and CDR2 YSYEKL. With V trimmed by 2 bases and J by 3 bases, 9 bases remained unmatched. CDR3 in DNA: TGCGCCAGCAGCCAACCCACAGGGGTAATTCCTAATGAAAAACTGTTTTTT. Protein product: CASSQPTGVIPNEKLFF.

The rearrangement links TRBV14 to TRBJ2-3; weak D call: TRBD2 (6 bases). Germline V gives CDR1 SGHDN, CDR2 FVKESK. Trimming removed 4 bases at V and 2 bases at J, with 19 bases between. This CDR3 region has 17 residues. The CDR3 spells CASSPRRGSGLTDTQYF. The CDR3 DNA is TGTGCCAGCAGCCCTCGCCGGGGTAGCGGACTCACAGATACGCAGTATTTT.

The V call is TRBV3-1 (or the pseudogene TRBV3-2), the J call TRBJ2-3; TRBD2 is a possible D gene (6 bases). Germline V gene lookup returns CDR1 LGHDT and CDR2 YNNKEL (reference sequence). Trimming pared 2 bases from V and 1 base from J, leaving 13 bases between. The CDR3 has 16 residues. The CDR3 nucleotides read TGTGCCAGCAGCCAAATAACGGGACTTGGCACAGATACGCAGTATTTT. The encoded protein is CASSQITGLGTDTQYF.

J is TRBJ2-5 and V is TRBV23-1; 7 nucleotides align to TRBD2. TRBV23-1 belongs to the ORF category, with a function that is uncertain. The CDR3 sequence is 12 residues long. The CDR3 DNA is TGCCTTAGGGACCGGGGGGATGAGACCCAGTACTTC. It translates to CLRDRGDETQYF.

The rearrangement links TRBV5-5 to TRBJ1-2, with 9 bases lining up with TRBD1. Germline loops: CDR1 SGHKS, CDR2 YYEKEE (reference sequence). The CDR3 runs 14 residues. Trimming removed 4 bases from V and 8 bases from J; junction bases left unmatched: 9. In DNA form, the CDR3 reads TGTGCCAGCAGCACTGGGACAGGGAATTACGGCTACACCTTC. Its protein product is CASSTGTGNYGYTF. Drawing the rest from reference TRBV5-5 and TRBJ1-2, the complete variable domain is DAGVTQSPTHLIKTRGQQVTLRCSPISGHKSVSWYQQVLGQGPQFIFQYYEKEERGRGNFPDRFSARQFPNYSSELNVNALLLGDSALYLCASSTGTGNYGYTFGSGTRLTVV.

The chain links TRBV5-1 to TRBJ2-7; 15 nucleotides match TRBD2. V lost 4 bases, J lost 6 bases, and 5 bases stayed unmatched. Germline CDR1 SGHRS, CDR2 YFSETQ. The CDR3 is 15 residues long. CDR3 amino acids: CASSPRTSGGAEQYF. The CDR3 DNA is TGCGCCAGCAGCCCCAGGACTAGCGGGGGGGCCGAGCAGTACTTC.

This chain joins TRBV10-2 and TRBJ1-2; D ambiguous. The length of the CDR3 is 13 residues. CDR1 and CDR2 from the germline V gene are WSHSY and SAAADI. V lost 0 bases and J lost 8, with 10 bases in between. For the CDR3, the DNA is TGCGCCAGCAGTGAGTCGATGGTAGAGGGCTACACCTTC. Amino acid sequence: CASSESMVEGYTF.

The chain uses TRBV5-1 and TRBJ1-2; 8 bases are a match to TRBD1. The CDR3 totals 13 residues. Unmatched junction bases numbered 0, after V lost 0 bases and J lost 5 bases. Per germline, CDR1 SGHRS and CDR2 YFSETQ. In DNA form, the CDR3 reads TGCGCCAGCAGCTTGGGGACAGGGTATGGCTACACCTTC. It codes for CASSLGTGYGYTF.

In the case of this clone: One end of the junction is discordant with germline, which a read error may explain. This chain uses TRBV6-5 with TRBJ1-1; no clear D. This CDR3 comprises 13 residues. The germline gives CDR1 MNHEY, CDR2 SVGAGI. The CDR3 sequence is CATRYTGNAEAFF. The DNA of the CDR3 is TGTGCCACTCGCTACACGGGGAACGCTGAAGCTTTCTTT.

The rearrangement joins TRBV11-2 to TRBJ1-3; D ambiguous. The CDR3 contains 18 residues. The germline CDR1 and CDR2 sequences are SGHAT and FQNNGV. Trimming stripped 3 bases from V and 4 bases from J, with 22 bases between. Written as DNA, the CDR3 is TGTGCCAGCAGCTTGGACCTAGTGGGCACCCCGGGGGGAAACACCATATATTTT. Its protein is CASSLDLVGTPGGNTIYF.